The clone carrying this T cell receptor beta chain was picked up a small number of times. Its antigen remains unknown. From the 5' RACE reads, TCRdb called clonotypes with MiXCR, one entry per CDR3 protein. The sample consists of more than 5,000 distinct CDR3 sequences, 45% to 60% of them appearing once. This CDR3 region has 11 residues. V gave up 6 bases and J gave up 9 bases, with 9 bases separating them. Germline CDR1 is MDHEN and CDR2 is SYDVKM. Study outcomes and limitations: The TCR gene usage of tumor memory CD4+ T cells clustered together with blood and lymph node memory CD4+ cells and with lymph node naive CD4+ cells.

V gene TRBV28 combines with J gene TRBJ2-1; D is unresolved. Sequencing used memory CD4+ T cells sorted from blood. The subset is: memory CD4+ T cells, CD4+CD45RO+CD25-. The sequence derives from a female donor with breast cancer. CDR3 sequence reads: CASRGHPEQFF. The CDR3, as DNA: TGTGCCAGCAGGGGTCACCCTGAGCAGTTCTTC.